This record looks at one T cell receptor (beta chain) sequence and its context. This clonotype was observed a few times. The specificity of this receptor is unknown. The junction departs from the called germline gene at one end, perhaps through a read error. The meaning of the sample's time point label: persistent/refractory GD, antithyroid drugs over 5 years with positive TRAb. For both TCR sequencing and RNA sequencing, RNA was extracted from PBMCs using TRIzol. The diagnosis of Graves' disease was made according to American Thyroid Association guidelines. Patients for the study were recruited at an endocrinology department in Xi'an, China. Each patient gave around 9 milliliters of peripheral blood, collected in an EDTA anticoagulant tube. Ficoll Paque Plus density gradient separation was used to isolate PBMCs, and no further T cell sorting was performed. An Agilent 2100 Bioanalyzer and agarose gel were used to assess RNA quality, and a NanoDrop 2000 was used to measure RNA concentration.

The CDR3, cysteine through phenylalanine, is 18 amino acids long. The retained sequence is limited to the CDR3, 54 bases, with the frame set at the first base. This sample stems from a study of regulatory T cells in long-lasting Graves disease (dated by TCRdb to the early 2020s). About the full investigation: Persistent Graves' disease meant more than 5 years of antithyroid drug treatment with TSH receptor autoantibodies that stayed positive. TCR sequencing covered some 13 persistent and 20 or so newly diagnosed Graves' disease patients, about 35 samples in total. Patients with persistent Graves' disease were compared with patients with newly diagnosed Graves' disease using TCR sequencing and RNA sequencing of peripheral blood. The study took place in China and was registered as a clinical trial. On average, persistent Graves' disease patients in the clinical cohort had been on antithyroid drugs for about 9.7 years.

Study-wide findings and limitations: Only the TCR beta chain was sequenced and analyzed. As a limitation, the authors acknowledged that the small sample size may reduce accuracy. More public clonotypes were shared among persistent patients (around 3,000) than among newly diagnosed patients (just under 1,000). Lower TCR Shannon entropy and fewer highly expanded clones were observed in persistent Graves' disease patients than in newly diagnosed patients, which suggested clonal expansion. Peripheral blood alone was examined, since thyroid tissue, which constituted the primary lesion, could not be accessed. Persistent disease showed preferential use of TRBV28, TRBJ1-2 and TRBJ2-5, whereas newly diagnosed disease favored TRBV20-1 and TRBJ2-1.

The protocol used for the library was multiplex PCR. The instrument was an Illumina HiSeq 4000. iRepertoire HTBI primers and Arm-PCR amplification of CDR3 regions were used to construct TCR beta libraries. PCR products were gel purified before sequencing. The source study handled its data this way. Gene usage analysis of CDR3 amino acid clonotypes used the 60 to 75 TRBV and about 14 TRBJ segments found across samples. COPE and FqMerger were used to merge the filtered high-quality paired reads into contigs. BLAST was used to align contigs to IMGT TRBV, TRBD and TRBJ reference genes, and CDR3 was defined according to IMGT. Clonotypes above 0.1% frequency were classified as highly expanded clones. Shannon entropy was used to measure repertoire diversity, and the Gini coefficient was used to measure V-J evenness. Clonotypes shared by more than one individual were considered public. The public reads were reanalyzed by TCRdb: fastp trimming at Q25, MiXCR alignment, in-frame beta chains only. Entries are consolidated by CDR3 protein sequence, retaining the most common genes and DNA. In this record, the V and J calls reflect TCRdb's handling and not the investigators' own analysis. A total of around 450,000 distinct CDR3 sequences appear in this sample, roughly 21% of them only once. The ten biggest clones cover about 7% of the sample.

The sequence was obtained from a female donor with Graves disease. Here the sequenced sample was peripheral blood mononuclear cells (PBMCs), taken when the disease was refractory, from a patient treated with antithyroid drugs. The V and J segments used are TRBV12-3 or TRBV12-4 and TRBJ2-2; the D gene is perhaps TRBD2, on 5 matching bases. For the CDR3, the sequence is CASSLIRILLFRTGELFF. The DNA sequence is TGTGCCAGCAGTTTAATTAGGATCCTATTATTTCGGACCGGGGAACTGTTTTTT.